This TCR beta chain was retrieved from a study of T cell repertoires in cytomegalovirus infection. Overall study: Both CMV infection and a matching HLA type were indicated by public TCR beta signatures.

Notes on the study in general: The ex vivo response was dominated by HLA-C-restricted CMV-specific TCR beta clonotypes. Carriage of CMV together with the relevant HLA was identifiable through cumulative public TCR beta family frequency.

From the reads, TCRdb called clonotypes with MiXCR, one entry per CDR3 protein. The sample has 50,000 or so distinct CDR3 sequences, roughly 20% seen once; the top ten hold approximately 17%. V gave up 5 bases and J gave up 2 bases; unmatched junction bases: 1. CDR1 and CDR2 (germline): DFQATT, SNEGSKA (reference sequence). This CDR3 region has 13 residues. This clonotype was seen a few times. Its antigen remains unidentified. The sample comprised PBMCs, sequenced either directly or after in vitro stimulation (not recorded which). The chain recombines TRBV20-1 with TRBJ2-2; TRBD2 agrees at 8 bases. The receptor's source is a human donor in good health (CMV status not recorded). Some clones in this sample may be carry-over from other donors' samples. CDR3 amino acids: CSAVAGNTGELFF. CDR3 in DNA: TGCAGTGCTGTAGCGGGAAACACCGGGGAGCTGTTTTTT.